A selection of T cell receptor beta chains follows, all from one sample in a study of patients and donors after allogeneic stem cell transplantation. TCRdb called the RT-PCR reads again in MiXCR, with one record for every CDR3 protein. The sample lists approximately 21,000 distinct CDR3 sequences, about 30% occurring once. The sample consisted of blood, either unsorted or a sorted T cell fraction (not recorded which). The source of these receptors is a human donor who was either an allogeneic HSCT recipient or a stem cell or donor lymphocyte infusion donor (not recorded which). It is not recorded whose cells these are; they may come from a transplant donor. Both conserved end residues are part of each CDR3. A D gene is named only where the DNA matches it firmly. Expanded clones are given a class, and other clones once, few, many or no size at all.

j_call v_call clone_size d_call cdr3_aa cdr3_nt
TRBJ2-3 TRBV18 . . CASSYQGPTDTQYF TGTGCCAGCTCATATCAGGGTCCAACAGATACGCAGTATTTT
TRBJ1-2 TRBV6-6 . . CASSYSGGDGDYGYTF TGTGCCAGCAGTTACTCAGGAGGGGACGGGGACTATGGCTACACCTTC
TRBJ2-2 TRBV11-2 . TRBD2 CASSHLRSGGAGELFF TGTGCCAGCAGCCACCTGAGGAGCGGGGGGGCCGGGGAGCTGTTTTTT
TRBJ1-6 TRBV27 . . CASSLSIWTVDNSPLHF TGTGCCAGCAGTTTATCGATTTGGACAGTCGATAATTCACCCCTCCACTTT
TRBJ2-7 TRBV9 . . CSSSVGKGNEQYF TGTTCCAGCAGCGTAGGGAAAGGGAACGAGCAGTACTTC
TRBJ1-2 TRBV5-1 many . CASSLGRYGYTF TGCGCCAGCAGCTTGGGGAGATATGGCTACACCTTC
TRBJ1-1 TRBV7-6 . TRBD1 CASSLARTGRIMNTEAFF TGTGCCAGCAGCTTAGCGCGGACAGGGAGGATCATGAACACTGAAGCTTTCTTT
TRBJ2-5 TRBV7-8 . TRBD2 CASSRRRLAYEETQYF TGTGCCAGCAGCCGTAGGAGACTAGCCTACGAAGAGACCCAGTACTTC
TRBJ1-5 TRBV4-1 . . CASSREGTVYSNQPQHF TGCGCCAGCAGCCGAGAGGGGACGGTATATAGCAATCAGCCCCAGCATTTT
TRBJ1-2 TRBV7-3 . TRBD1 CASSLGDSLSANYGYTF TGTGCCAGCAGCTTAGGGGACAGCCTCTCAGCTAACTATGGCTACACCTTC
TRBJ2-5 TRBV12-3/TRBV12-4 few . CASTLGLPQETQYF TGTGCCAGCACTCTTGGCCTGCCCCAAGAGACCCAGTACTTC
TRBJ2-4 TRBV5-1 . TRBD2 CASSPRGGPLAKNIQYF TGCGCCAGCAGCCCCCGGGGGGGCCCGCTGGCCAAAAACATTCAGTACTTC
TRBJ1-4 TRBV4-2 few . CASSHGPGHPKGSEKLFF TGTGCCAGCAGCCATGGGCCGGGACACCCAAAGGGAAGTGAAAAACTGTTTTTT
TRBJ1-1 TRBV7-3 medium-sized . CASSYSGATEAFF TGTGCCAGCAGCTACTCAGGGGCCACTGAAGCTTTCTTT
TRBJ2-4 TRBV5-1 . . CASSTTGWGNIQYF TGCGCCAGCAGCACCACAGGTTGGGGAAACATTCAGTACTTC
TRBJ1-1 TRBV20-1 few . CSARTPQQGDTEAFF TGCAGTGCTAGAACCCCCCAACAGGGAGACACTGAAGCTTTCTTT
TRBJ2-7 TRBV27 . . CASSLANTGTRYEQYF TGTGCCAGCAGTTTAGCCAATACCGGGACCCGCTACGAGCAGTACTTC
TRBJ1-2 TRBV10-2 many . CASSERGNYGYTF TGCGCCAGCAGTGAGCGGGGGAACTATGGCTACACCTTC
TRBJ2-5 TRBV24-1 few . CATSDVRGLRGETQYF TGTGCCACCAGTGATGTCCGGGGACTGAGAGGAGAGACCCAGTACTTC